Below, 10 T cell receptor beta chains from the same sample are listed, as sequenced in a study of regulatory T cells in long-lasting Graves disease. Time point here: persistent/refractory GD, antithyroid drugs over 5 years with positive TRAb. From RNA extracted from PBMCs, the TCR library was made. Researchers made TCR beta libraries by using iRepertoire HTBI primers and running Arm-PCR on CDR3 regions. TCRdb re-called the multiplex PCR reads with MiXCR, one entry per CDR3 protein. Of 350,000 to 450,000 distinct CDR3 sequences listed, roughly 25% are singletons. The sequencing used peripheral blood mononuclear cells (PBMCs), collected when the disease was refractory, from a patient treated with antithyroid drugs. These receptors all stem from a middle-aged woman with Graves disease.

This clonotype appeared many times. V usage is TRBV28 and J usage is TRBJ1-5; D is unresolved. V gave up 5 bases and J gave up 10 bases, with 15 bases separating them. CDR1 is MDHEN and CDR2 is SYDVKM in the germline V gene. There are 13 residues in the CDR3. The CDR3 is CASSPTPPRPQHF. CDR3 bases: TGTGCCAGCAGTCCAACTCCCCCCCGTCCCCAGCATTTT.

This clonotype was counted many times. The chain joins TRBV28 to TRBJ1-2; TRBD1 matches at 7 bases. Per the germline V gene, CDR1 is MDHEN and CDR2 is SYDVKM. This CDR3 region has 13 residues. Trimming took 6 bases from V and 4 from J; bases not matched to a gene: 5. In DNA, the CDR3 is TGTGCCAGCAGCCCACAGGGGTTCTATGGCTACACCTTC. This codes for CASSPQGFYGYTF.

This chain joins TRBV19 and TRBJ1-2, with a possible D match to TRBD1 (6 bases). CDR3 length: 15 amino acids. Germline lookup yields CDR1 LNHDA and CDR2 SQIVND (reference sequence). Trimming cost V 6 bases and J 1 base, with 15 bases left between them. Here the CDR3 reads CASRTEDSVNYGYTF. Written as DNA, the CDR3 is TGTGCCAGTAGGACCGAGGACAGCGTTAACTATGGCTACACCTTC.

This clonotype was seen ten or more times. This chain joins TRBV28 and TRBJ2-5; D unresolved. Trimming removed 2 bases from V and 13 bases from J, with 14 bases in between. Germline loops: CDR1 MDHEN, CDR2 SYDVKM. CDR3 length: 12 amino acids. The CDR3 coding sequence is TGTGCCAGCAGTTTAGGCAGAGAGAATCTGTACTTC. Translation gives CASSLGRENLYF.

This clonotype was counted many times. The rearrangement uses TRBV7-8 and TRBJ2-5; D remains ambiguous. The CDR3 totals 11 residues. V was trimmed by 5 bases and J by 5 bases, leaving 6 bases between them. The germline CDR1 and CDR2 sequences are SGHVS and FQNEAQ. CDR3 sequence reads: CASSPFETQYF. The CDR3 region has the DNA TGTGCCAGCAGCCCCTTCGAGACCCAGTACTTC.

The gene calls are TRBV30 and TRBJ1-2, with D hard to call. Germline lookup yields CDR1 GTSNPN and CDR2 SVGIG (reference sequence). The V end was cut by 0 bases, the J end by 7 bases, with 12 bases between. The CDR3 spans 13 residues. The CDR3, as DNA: TGTGCCTGGAGTGTACTTGGGCACCGTGGCTACACCTTC. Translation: CAWSVLGHRGYTF.

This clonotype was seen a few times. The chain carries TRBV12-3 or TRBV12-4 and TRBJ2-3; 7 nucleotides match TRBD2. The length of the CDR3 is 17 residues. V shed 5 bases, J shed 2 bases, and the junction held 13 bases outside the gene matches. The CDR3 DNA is TGTGCCAGCAGTCGCCAGGGAGGGAGAGCCTTCACAGATACGCAGTATTTT. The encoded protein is CASSRQGGRAFTDTQYF.

The CDR3 DNA sequence: TGTGCCAGCAGCTTCCGGGGGGCCCAAGCTTTCTTT. Encoded protein: CASSFRGAQAFF. The J gene is TRBJ1-1, the V gene TRBV5-6, with TRBD1 as a possible D gene (6 bases). Trimming removed 2 bases from V and 9 bases from J, with 11 bases in between. CDR1 and CDR2 from the germline V gene are SGHDT and YYEEEE. The CDR3 runs to 12 residues.

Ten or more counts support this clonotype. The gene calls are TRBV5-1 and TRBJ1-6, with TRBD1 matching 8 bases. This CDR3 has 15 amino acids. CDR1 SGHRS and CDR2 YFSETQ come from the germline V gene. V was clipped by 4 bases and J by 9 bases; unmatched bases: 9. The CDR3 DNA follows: TGCGCCAGCAGCACATACAGGGGGTCGGGTTCACCCCTCCACTTT. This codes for CASSTYRGSGSPLHF.

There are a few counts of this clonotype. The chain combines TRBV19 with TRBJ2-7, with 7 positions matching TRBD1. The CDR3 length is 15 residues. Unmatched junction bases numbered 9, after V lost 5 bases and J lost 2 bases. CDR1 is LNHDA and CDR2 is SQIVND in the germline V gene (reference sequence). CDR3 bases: TGTGCCAGTAGTTGGACGTCCGGGACAGCCTACGAGCAGTACTTC. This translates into CASSWTSGTAYEQYF. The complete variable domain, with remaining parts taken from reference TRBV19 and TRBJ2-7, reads DGGITQSPKYLFRKEGQNVTLSCEQNLNHDAMYWYRQDPGQGLRLIYYSQIVNDFQKGDIAEGYSVSREKKESFPLTVTSAQKNPTAFYLCASSWTSGTAYEQYFGPGTRLTVT.